This T cell receptor beta chain is drawn from a study of cytomegalovirus exposure and HLA in healthy donors. 13 Jbeta primers and 60 Vbeta primers were used for the PCR. TCRdb's table, derived via immunoSEQ multiplex PCR, lists solely in-frame clones and lacks some. The repertoire consists of 90,000 to 150,000 clones, with roughly 70% occurring once and the leading ten covering just under 3%. This CDR3 contains 13 residues. V lost 6 bases and J 2 bases, leaving 8 bases between the germline ends. Germline loops: CDR1 MDHEN, CDR2 SYDVKM. The receptor was isolated from a middle-aged woman in good health and CMV-seropositive. Material for sequencing was PBMCs. V is TRBV28 and J is TRBJ2-1; the D gene is possibly TRBD2 (5 bases). CDR3 residues: CASRSGTYNEQFF. CDR3 in DNA: TGTGCCAGCAGGAGCGGAACCTACAATGAGCAGTTCTTC. The full variable domain, its missing parts supplied by reference TRBV28 and TRBJ2-1, is DVKVTQSSRYLVKRTGEKVFLECVQDMDHENMFWYRQDPGLGLRLIYFSYDVKMKEKGDIPEGYSVSREKKERFSLILESASTNQTSMYLCASRSGTYNEQFFGPGTRLTVL.